Given below is one T cell receptor gamma chain in context. CDR1 is GITISATS and CDR2 is ISYDGTV in the germline V gene (reference sequence). The CDR3 has 17 residues. V was clipped by 2 bases and J by 4 bases; unmatched bases: 5. The data stem from a study of gamma-delta chains in newborns, infants, children. Turning to the study itself: Microbial exposure reportedly drives polyclonal innate γδ T cell expansion after birth.

TCRdb reprocessed the reads through CATT. The sample lists 3,500 to 4,000 gamma-chain clones, roughly two thirds occurring once. The gene calls are TRGV9 and TRGJP. TCRdb does not report a J gene; here it was assigned by matching the DNA to germline references. Sequencing was done on a sample of blood. This sequence was found in a child who was a newborn, infant or young child, either healthy, febrile or measles-vaccinated (not recorded which). This CDR3 is CALWEAIQELGKKIKVF. CDR3 bases: TGTGCCTTGTGGGAGGCTATCCAAGAGTTGGGCAAAAAAATCAAGGTATTT.